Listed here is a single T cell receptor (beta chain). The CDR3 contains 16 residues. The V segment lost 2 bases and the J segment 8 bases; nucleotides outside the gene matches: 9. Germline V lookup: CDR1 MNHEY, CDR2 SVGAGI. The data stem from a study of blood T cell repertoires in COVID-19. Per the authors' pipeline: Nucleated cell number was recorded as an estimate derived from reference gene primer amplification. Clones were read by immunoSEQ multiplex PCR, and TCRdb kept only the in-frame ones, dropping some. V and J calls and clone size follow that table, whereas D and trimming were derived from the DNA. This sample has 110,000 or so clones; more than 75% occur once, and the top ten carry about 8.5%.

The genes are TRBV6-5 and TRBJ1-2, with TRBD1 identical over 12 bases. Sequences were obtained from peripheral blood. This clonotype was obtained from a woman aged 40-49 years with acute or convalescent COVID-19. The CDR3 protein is CASSYHSGTGGQGYTF. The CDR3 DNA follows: TGTGCCAGCAGTTACCATTCCGGGACAGGGGGCCAGGGCTACACCTTC.